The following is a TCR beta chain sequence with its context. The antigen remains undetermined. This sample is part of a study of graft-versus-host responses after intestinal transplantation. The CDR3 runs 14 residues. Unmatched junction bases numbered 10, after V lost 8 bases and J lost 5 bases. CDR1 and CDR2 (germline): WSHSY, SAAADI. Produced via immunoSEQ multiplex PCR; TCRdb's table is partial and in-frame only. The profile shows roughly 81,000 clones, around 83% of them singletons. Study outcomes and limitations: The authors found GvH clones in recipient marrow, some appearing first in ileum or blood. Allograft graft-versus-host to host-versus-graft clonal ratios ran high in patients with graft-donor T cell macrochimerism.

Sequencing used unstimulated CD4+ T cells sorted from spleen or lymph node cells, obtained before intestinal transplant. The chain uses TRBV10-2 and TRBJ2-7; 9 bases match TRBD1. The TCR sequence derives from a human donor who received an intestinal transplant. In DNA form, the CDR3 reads TGCGCCAGCCTCCGGGACAGGGAGTCCAACGAGCAGTACTTC. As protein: CASLRDRESNEQYF.